Included here is one T cell receptor (beta chain) sequence, with context. The trim removed 3 bases at V and 2 bases at J, leaving 17 bases unmatched. Germline CDR1 is SGHRS and CDR2 is YFSETQ. The CDR3 totals 19 residues. The data originate from a study of T cell changes during pregnancy in multiple sclerosis. The repertoire was sequenced with immunoSEQ multiplex PCR; TCRdb's copy has only in-frame clones and lacks some. There are about 44,000 clones in the sample; more than 75% occur only once, and 5.5% to 6.5% lies in the top ten. This rearrangement joins TRBV5-1 to TRBJ2-4; 7 positions match TRBD1. This sample comprised CD8+ T cells from peripheral blood mononuclear cells, obtained after pregnancy. The sequence was collected from a female donor in good health, enrolled as a control in a pregnancy study. CDR3 region: CASSSPGTANGAPKNIQYF. The CDR3 bases are TGCGCCAGCAGCTCCCCCGGGACAGCTAACGGGGCCCCCAAAAACATTCAGTACTTC.